The rows below give T cell receptor beta chains drawn from one sample of a study of Ad26.COV2.S vaccination and SARS-CoV-2 variants. Here immunoSEQ multiplex PCR was the method, and the copy in TCRdb shows in-frame clones only, minus some. Counted here are roughly 390,000 clones, approximately 86% occurring once; the ten biggest clones make up 3% to 4.5%. Material: peripheral blood, obtained in a trial of Ad26.COV2.S vaccine versus placebo. The receptor source for this set is a person between 18 and 65 years old who received the Ad26.COV2.S COVID-19 vaccine or a placebo. Both conserved end residues are trimmed from each CDR3.

J | V | CDR3
TRBJ1-5 | TRBV7-9 | ASSLNRQPQH
TRBJ1-2 | TRBV7-2 | ASRRTGENYGYT
TRBJ2-7 | TRBV19 | ASSILTGGLYEQY
TRBJ1-1 | TRBV4-1 | ASSQVQGRAAF
TRBJ1-2 | TRBV5-4 | ASSPGGFFSAGYT
TRBJ2-7 | TRBV6-6 | ASSRDGTSGRRTLSYEQY
TRBJ2-7 | TRBV12-5 | ASGLLVREGFYEQY
TRBJ1-2 | TRBV7-9 | ASSPPTQGYT
TRBJ2-1 | TRBV2 | ASRPDRALYNEQF
TRBJ1-3 | TRBV15 | ATSASGGNTIY
TRBJ1-1 | TRBV6-5 | ASSYGPNTEAF
TRBJ2-2 | TRBV3-1/TRBV3-2 | ASTMTRNGELF
TRBJ1-2 | TRBV3-1/TRBV3-2 | ASSQDLVGGYT
TRBJ2-5 | TRBV7-2 | ASSSTSGGEETQY
TRBJ2-7 | TRBV5-5 | ASSLVRGLSYEQY
TRBJ2-7 | TRBV18 | ASSRTGDAYEQY
TRBJ1-6 | TRBV19 | ASSIWAGGSYNSPLH
TRBJ1-1 | TRBV18 | ASSPRQGVNTEAF
TRBJ2-3 | TRBV5-5 | ASSFYSGGSTDTQY
TRBJ2-2 | TRBV5-8 | ASSLQTGVYTGELF
TRBJ1-1 | TRBV11-3 | ASSLQENTEAF
TRBJ1-5 | TRBV6-2/TRBV6-3 | ASSLSFRQGAQPQH
TRBJ1-2 | TRBV28 | ASRTPGQGGYGYT
TRBJ1-6 | TRBV23-1 | ASSQGVDYNSPLH
TRBJ2-3 | TRBV9 | ASSERTDLHTDTQY
TRBJ2-2 | TRBV7-8 | ASSLPRQDPNTGELF
TRBJ2-7 | TRBV28 | ASSLHLLYEQY
TRBJ1-6 | TRBV3-1/TRBV3-2 | ASSQDPDRNYNSPLH
TRBJ1-1 | TRBV5-5 | ASSLGDGHSNPAF
TRBJ2-7 | TRBV6-6 | ASTAWGESYEQY
TRBJ1-2 | TRBV2 | ATPTGLGAGYT
TRBJ2-5 | TRBV20-1 | SASPSTMIFQETQY
TRBJ2-7 | TRBV7-6 | ASSLAHQEGQGWNEQY
TRBJ2-3 | TRBV18 | ASSPGGGSPGDTQY
TRBJ2-7 | TRBV4-1 | ASSQDREYRQY
TRBJ2-3 | TRBV6-5 | ASSSLAGGTDTQY
TRBJ1-5 | TRBV18 | ASSLTSLPNQPQH
TRBJ1-5 | TRBV5-1 | ASSFGGAGQPQH
TRBJ2-5 | TRBV6-5 | ASSYSSAGSGETQY
TRBJ1-1 | TRBV11-2 | ASSLSGGNTEAF
TRBJ1-1 | TRBV2 | ASSDRQGGANTEAF
TRBJ2-2 | TRBV19 | ASSRQGGTGELF
TRBJ2-7 | TRBV5-4 | ASSVGRNEQY
TRBJ2-5 | TRBV4-1 | ASSQVQGERETQY
TRBJ2-3 | TRBV13 | ASSLGGSTDTQY